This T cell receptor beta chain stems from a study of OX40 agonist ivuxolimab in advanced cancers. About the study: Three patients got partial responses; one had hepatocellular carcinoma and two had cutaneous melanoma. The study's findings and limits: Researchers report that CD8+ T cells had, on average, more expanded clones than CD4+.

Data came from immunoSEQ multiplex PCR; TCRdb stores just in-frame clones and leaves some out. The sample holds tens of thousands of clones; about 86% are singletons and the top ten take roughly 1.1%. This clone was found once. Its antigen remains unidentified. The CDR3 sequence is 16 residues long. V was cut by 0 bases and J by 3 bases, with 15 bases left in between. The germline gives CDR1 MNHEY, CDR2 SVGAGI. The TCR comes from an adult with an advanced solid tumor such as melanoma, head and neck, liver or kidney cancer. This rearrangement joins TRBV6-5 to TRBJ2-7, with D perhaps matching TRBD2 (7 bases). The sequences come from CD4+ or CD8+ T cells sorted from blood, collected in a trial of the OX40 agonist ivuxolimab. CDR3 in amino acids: CASSYSGRGARYEQYF. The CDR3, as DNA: TGTGCCAGCAGTTACTCGGGGAGGGGGGCCCGCTACGAGCAGTACTTC.